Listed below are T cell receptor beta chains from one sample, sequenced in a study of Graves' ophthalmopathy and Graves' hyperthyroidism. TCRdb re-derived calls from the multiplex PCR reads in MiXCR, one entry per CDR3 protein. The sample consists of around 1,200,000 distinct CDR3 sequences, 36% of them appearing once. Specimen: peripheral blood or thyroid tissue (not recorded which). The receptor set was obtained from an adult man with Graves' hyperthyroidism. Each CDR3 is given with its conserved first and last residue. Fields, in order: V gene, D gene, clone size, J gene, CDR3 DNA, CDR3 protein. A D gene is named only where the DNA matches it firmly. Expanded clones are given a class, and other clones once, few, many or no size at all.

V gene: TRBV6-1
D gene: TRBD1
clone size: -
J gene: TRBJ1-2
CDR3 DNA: TGTGCCAGCAGTGCTGACAGGGGAGGCTACACCTTC
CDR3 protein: CASSADRGGYTF

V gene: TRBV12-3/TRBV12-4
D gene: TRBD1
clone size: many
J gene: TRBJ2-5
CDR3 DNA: TGTGCCAGCAGAACAGACAGGGGCGGTGAGACCCAGTACTTC
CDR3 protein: CASRTDRGGETQYF

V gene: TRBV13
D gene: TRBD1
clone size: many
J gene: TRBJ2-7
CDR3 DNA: TGTGCCAGCAGCACCAGACAGGGATCCTACGAGCAGTACTTC
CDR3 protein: CASSTRQGSYEQYF

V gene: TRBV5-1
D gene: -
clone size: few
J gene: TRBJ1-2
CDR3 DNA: TGCGCCAGCAGCCCGGGGACTGATCACTCCCTCTATGGCTACACCTTC
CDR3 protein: CASSPGTDHSLYGYTF

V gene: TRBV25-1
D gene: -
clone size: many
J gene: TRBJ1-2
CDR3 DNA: TGTGCCAGCAGCGCAAGGGGCGACCTGTATGGCTACACCTTC
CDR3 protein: CASSARGDLYGYTF

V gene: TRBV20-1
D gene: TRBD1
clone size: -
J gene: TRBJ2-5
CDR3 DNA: TGCAGTGCTCGGGGACAGGGAGACGGGGAGACCCAGTACTTC
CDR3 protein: CSARGQGDGETQYF

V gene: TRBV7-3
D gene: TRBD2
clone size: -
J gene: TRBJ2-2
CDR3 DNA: TGTGCCAGCAGCCGGGGGGCGGGAGGAGGAACCGGGGAGCTGTTTTTT
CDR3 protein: CASSRGAGGGTGELFF

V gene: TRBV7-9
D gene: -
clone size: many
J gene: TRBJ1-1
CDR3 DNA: TGTGCCAGCACTCAGGAGAACACTGAAGCTTTCTTT
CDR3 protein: CASTQENTEAFF

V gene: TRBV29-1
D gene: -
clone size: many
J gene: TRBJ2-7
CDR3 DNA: TGCAGCGTTGTTCTGGGGGTTCAATACTTC
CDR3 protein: CSVVLGVQYF

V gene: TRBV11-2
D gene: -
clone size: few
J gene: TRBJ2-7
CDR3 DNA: TGTGCCAGCAGCCACGAGCGGTCCTACGAGCAGTACTTC
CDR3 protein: CASSHERSYEQYF

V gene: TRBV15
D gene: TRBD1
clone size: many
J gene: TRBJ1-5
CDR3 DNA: TGTGCCACCAGCAGGGGACAGGGAAGTCAGCCCCAGCATTTT
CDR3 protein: CATSRGQGSQPQHF

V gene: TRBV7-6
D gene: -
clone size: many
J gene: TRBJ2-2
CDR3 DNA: TGTGCCAGCAGACGAGACAGTAACGCCGGGGAGCTGTTTTTT
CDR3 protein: CASRRDSNAGELFF

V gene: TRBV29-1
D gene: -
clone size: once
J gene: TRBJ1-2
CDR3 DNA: TGCAGCGTTGAAGTGCTACAGGGAGTCGGCTACACCTTC
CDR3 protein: CSVEVLQGVGYTF

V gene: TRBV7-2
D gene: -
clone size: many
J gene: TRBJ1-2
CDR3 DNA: TGTGCCAGCAGCGGAGCCACGGGGGACTATGGCTACACCTTC
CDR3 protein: CASSGATGDYGYTF

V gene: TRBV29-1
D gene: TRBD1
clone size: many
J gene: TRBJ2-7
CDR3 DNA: TGCAGCGTTGGAGACAGGGGGTACGAGCAGTACTTC
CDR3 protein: CSVGDRGYEQYF

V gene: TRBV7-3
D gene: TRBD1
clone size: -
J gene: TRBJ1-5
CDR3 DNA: TGTGCCAGCCGGGAGGGACAGGGTTTGGGAGGCGGCCAGCCCCAGCATTTT
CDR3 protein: CASREGQGLGGGQPQHF

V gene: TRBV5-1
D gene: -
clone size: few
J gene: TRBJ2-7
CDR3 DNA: TGCGCCAGCAGCCTCGAGAAATCCTACGAGCAGTACTTC
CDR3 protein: CASSLEKSYEQYF

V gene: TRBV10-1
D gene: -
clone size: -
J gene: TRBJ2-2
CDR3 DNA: TGCGCCAGCAGTGAATCGGGACTCGTGGCCGAGGGGCTGTTTTTT
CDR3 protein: CASSESGLVAEGLFF

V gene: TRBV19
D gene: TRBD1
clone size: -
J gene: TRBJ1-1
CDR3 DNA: TGTGCCAGACAGGGGGGAGACACTGAAGCTTTCTTT
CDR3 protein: CARQGGDTEAFF

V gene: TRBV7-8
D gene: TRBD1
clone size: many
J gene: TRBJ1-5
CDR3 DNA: TGTGCCAGCAGCTTAGGGACAGGGGTCAATCAGCCCCAGCATTTT
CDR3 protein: CASSLGTGVNQPQHF

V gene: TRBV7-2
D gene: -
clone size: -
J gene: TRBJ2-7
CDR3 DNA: TGCGCCAGCAGTAACCCTAGCGACTCCTACGAGCAGTACTTC
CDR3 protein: CASSNPSDSYEQYF

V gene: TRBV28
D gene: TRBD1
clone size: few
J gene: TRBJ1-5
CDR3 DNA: TGTGCCAGCAGTCTACCGACAGGGGGGTCTCAGCCCCAGCATTTT
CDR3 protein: CASSLPTGGSQPQHF

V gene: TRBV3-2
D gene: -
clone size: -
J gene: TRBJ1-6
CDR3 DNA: TGTGCCAGCACTGATGGGGCAGGGCGGCGTTCACCCCTCCACTTT
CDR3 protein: CASTDGAGRRSPLHF

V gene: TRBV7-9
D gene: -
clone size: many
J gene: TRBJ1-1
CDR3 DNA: TGTGCCAGCAGCTTAGGGTCAACGATGAACACTGAAGCTTTCTTT
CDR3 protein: CASSLGSTMNTEAFF

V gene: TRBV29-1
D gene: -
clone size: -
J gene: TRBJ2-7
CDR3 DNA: TGCAGCGTTTTTCTTCCGATTACAGGGACCTACGAGCAGTACTTC
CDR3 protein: CSVFLPITGTYEQYF

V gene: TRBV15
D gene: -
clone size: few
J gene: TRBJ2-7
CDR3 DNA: TGTGCCACCAGCAGAGATTGGGGGGTCGACGAGCAGTACTTC
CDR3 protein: CATSRDWGVDEQYF

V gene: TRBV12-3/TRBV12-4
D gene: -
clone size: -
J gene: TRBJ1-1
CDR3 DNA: TGTGCCAGCAGTTTAATCCCGGGGGGAGCTTTCTTT
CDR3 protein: CASSLIPGGAFF

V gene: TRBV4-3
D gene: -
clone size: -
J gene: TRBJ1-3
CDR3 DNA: TGCGCCAGCAGTTGGGGCCAGGGGTCTGGAAACACCATATATTTT
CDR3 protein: CASSWGQGSGNTIYF

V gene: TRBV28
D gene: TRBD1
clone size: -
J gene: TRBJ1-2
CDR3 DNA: TGTGCCAGCAGTATTGGACAGGGGGCGGTCGGCTACACCTTC
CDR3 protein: CASSIGQGAVGYTF

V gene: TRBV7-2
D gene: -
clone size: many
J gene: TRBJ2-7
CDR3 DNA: TGTGCCAGCAGCTTAGCGACCGGGCAATACGAGCAGTACTTC
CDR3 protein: CASSLATGQYEQYF

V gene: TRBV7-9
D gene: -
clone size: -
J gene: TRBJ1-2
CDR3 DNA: TGTGCCTGGAGCGAAGGACATAGGATCGGGTATGGCTACACCTTC
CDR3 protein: CAWSEGHRIGYGYTF

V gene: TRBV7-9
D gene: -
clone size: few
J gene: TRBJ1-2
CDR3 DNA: TGTGCCAGCAGCCAAGGGTCCCTATCGAGGGATGGCTACACCTTC
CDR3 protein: CASSQGSLSRDGYTF

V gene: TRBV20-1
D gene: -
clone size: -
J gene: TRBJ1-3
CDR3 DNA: TGCAGTGCTAGACCGATGGGCTCTGGAAACACCATATATTTT
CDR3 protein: CSARPMGSGNTIYF

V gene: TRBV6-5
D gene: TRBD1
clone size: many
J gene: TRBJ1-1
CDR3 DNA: TGTGCCAGCAGTTACGGACAGGGGGCAAACACTGAAGCTTTCTTT
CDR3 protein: CASSYGQGANTEAFF

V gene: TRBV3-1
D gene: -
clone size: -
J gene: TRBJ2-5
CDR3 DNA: TGTGCCAGCAGCCCGGGACTCCGAGGGACCCAGTACTTC
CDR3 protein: CASSPGLRGTQYF

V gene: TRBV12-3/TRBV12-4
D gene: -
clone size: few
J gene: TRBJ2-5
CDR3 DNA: TGTGCCAGCAGTGAGAGTTCCGGGGAGTTCGGTACAGAGACCCAGTACTTC
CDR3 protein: CASSESSGEFGTETQYF

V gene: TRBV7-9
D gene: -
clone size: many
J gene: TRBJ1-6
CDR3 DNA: TGTGCCAGCAGCTTATCCGGGACGGATGGTTCACCCCTCCACTTT
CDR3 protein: CASSLSGTDGSPLHF

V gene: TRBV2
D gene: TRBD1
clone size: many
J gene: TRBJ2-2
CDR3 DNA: TGTGCCAGCAGTCCTACAGGGGATACCAACACCGGGGAGCTGTTTTTT
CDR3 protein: CASSPTGDTNTGELFF

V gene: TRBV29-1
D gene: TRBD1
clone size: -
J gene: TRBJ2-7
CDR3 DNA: TGCAGCGTCCGACAGGGGGCTAAGGCCTACGAGCAGTACTTC
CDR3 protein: CSVRQGAKAYEQYF

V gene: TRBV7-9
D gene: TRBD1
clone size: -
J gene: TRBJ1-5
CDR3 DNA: TGTGCCAGCAGCTCGACAGGGGAGGCCGGTCAGCCCCAGCATTTT
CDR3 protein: CASSSTGEAGQPQHF

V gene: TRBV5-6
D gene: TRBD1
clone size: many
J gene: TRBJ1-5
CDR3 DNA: TGTGCCAGCAGCCAGACAGGGGGTCAGCCCCAGCATTTT
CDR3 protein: CASSQTGGQPQHF

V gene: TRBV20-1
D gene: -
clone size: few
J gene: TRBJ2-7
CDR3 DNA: TGCAGTGCTGGAAGAACGACCGAGGTAGAGCAGTACTTC
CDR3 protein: CSAGRTTEVEQYF

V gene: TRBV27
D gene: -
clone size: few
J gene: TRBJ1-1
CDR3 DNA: TGTGCCAGCAGTTTTGGGGGCCGGCCTGAAGCTTTCTTT
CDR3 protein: CASSFGGRPEAFF

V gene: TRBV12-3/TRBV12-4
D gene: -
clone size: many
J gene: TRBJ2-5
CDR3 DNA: TGTGCCAGCAGTTTGTGGGGGCGCGAGACCCAGTACTTC
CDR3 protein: CASSLWGRETQYF

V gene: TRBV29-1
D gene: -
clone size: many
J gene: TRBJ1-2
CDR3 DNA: TGCAGCGTCGTAAGGGTTAACTATGGCTACACCTTC
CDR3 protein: CSVVRVNYGYTF

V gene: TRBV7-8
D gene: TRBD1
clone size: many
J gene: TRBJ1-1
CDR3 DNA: TGTGCCAGCAGCATAAACAGGGGGGACACTGAAGCTTTCTTT
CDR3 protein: CASSINRGDTEAFF

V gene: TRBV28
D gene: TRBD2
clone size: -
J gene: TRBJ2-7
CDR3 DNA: TGTGCCAGCATTACCGCGGGAGCCGAGCAGTACTTC
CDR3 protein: CASITAGAEQYF

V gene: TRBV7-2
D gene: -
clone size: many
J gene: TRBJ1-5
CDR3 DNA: TGTGCCAGCAGCTCACGGGCGGGAGTGGCGGAGCCCCAGCATTTT
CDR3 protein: CASSSRAGVAEPQHF

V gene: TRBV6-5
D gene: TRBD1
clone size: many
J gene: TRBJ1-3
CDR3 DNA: TGTGCCACCCGCGGGACAGCCTCTGGAAACACCATATATTTT
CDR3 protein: CATRGTASGNTIYF

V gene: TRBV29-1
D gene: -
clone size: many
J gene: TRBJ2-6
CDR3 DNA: TGCAGCGTTGCCCAGGAAGGGTTTGGGGCCAACGTCCTGACTTTC
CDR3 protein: CSVAQEGFGANVLTF

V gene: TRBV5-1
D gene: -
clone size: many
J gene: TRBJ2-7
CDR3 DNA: TGCGCCAGCAGCTTGTCGGTCCGGGCCCGTGCCTACGAGCAGTACTTC
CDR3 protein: CASSLSVRARAYEQYF

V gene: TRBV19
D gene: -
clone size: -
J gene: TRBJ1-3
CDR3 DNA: TGTGCCAGCAGGAGGTTCGTACAGGGCAACTCTGGAAACACCATATATTTT
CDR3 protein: CASRRFVQGNSGNTIYF